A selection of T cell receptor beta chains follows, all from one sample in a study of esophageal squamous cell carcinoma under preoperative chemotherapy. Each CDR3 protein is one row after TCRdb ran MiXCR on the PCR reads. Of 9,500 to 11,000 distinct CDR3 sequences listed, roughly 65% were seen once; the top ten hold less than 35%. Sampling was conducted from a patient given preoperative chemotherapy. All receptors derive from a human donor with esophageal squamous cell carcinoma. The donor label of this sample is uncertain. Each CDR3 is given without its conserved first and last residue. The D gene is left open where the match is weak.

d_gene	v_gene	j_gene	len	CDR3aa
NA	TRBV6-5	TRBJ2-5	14	ASSYGRGGQDQAQY
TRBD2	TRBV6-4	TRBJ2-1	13	ASSELAGGYNEQF
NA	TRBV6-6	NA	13	ASSYVEGSSYEQY
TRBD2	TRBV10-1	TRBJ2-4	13	GSNRGGRATNTQY
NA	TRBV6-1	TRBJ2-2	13	ASSPPGPYTGELF
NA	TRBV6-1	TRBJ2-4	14	ASSDLGGRAKNTQY
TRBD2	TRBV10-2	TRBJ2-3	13	ASSGGTSGSDTQY
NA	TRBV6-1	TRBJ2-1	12	ASSLKVGLVEQF
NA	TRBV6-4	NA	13	ARGDWGRDPDTQY
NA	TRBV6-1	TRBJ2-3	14	ASSVLWGSATNTQY
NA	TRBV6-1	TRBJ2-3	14	ASRGWGAGDPDTQY
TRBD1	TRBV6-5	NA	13	ASSYSTGGKNEQY
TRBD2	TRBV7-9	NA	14	ASSSGTSGYGETQY
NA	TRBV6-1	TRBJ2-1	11	ASIRDLYNEQF
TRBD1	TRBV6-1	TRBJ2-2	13	ARSLQRVNTGELY
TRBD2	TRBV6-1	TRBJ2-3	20	ASRGTKRGPGLAGVNTEALY
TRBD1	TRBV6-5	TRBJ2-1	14	ASSYGGTGTYNEQF
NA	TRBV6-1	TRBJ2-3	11	ASGAEGTDTQY
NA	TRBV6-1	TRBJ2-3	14	ASREFGGCSTNTQY
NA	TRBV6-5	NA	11	ASSFQTGETQY
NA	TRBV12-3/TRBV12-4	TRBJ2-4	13	ASSFAGTSNNEQY
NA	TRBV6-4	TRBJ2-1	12	ASYTTAETGEQF
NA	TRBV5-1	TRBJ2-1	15	ASSFGARLVWHNEQF
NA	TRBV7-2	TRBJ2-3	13	ASSLTSISTDTQY
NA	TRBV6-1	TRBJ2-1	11	ASGPGEAGEQF
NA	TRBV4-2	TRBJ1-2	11	ASSQGGFDGYT
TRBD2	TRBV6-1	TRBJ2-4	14	ASSELGGCYKDTQY
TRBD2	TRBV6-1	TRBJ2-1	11	ASSVAGGNEQF
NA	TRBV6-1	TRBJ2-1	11	ASSEANSGEQF
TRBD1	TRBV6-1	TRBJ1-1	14	ASSTRTGAQNTEAF
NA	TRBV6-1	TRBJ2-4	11	ARSVRAKDTQY
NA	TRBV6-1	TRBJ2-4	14	ASSESGRCAKNIQY
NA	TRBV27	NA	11	ASRRQGPYEQY
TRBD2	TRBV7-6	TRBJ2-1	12	ASSLELADNEQF
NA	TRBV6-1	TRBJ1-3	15	ASSEAHGGSSGNTIY
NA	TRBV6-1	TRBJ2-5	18	ASSSRGLVSGVGAPETQY
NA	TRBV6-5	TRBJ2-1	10	ASSYTSDELF
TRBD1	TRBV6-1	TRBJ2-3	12	ASSLQGATDTQY
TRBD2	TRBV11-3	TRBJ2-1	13	ASSLLAGVSNEQF
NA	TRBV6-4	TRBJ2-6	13	ASSDDRAGANVLT
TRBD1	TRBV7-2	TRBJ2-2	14	ASSLVAGGNTGELF
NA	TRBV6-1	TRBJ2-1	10	ASYFSLNEQF
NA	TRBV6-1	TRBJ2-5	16	ASSERAGGVCDTETQY
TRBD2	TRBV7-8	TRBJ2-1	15	ASSPASGRPSVNEQF